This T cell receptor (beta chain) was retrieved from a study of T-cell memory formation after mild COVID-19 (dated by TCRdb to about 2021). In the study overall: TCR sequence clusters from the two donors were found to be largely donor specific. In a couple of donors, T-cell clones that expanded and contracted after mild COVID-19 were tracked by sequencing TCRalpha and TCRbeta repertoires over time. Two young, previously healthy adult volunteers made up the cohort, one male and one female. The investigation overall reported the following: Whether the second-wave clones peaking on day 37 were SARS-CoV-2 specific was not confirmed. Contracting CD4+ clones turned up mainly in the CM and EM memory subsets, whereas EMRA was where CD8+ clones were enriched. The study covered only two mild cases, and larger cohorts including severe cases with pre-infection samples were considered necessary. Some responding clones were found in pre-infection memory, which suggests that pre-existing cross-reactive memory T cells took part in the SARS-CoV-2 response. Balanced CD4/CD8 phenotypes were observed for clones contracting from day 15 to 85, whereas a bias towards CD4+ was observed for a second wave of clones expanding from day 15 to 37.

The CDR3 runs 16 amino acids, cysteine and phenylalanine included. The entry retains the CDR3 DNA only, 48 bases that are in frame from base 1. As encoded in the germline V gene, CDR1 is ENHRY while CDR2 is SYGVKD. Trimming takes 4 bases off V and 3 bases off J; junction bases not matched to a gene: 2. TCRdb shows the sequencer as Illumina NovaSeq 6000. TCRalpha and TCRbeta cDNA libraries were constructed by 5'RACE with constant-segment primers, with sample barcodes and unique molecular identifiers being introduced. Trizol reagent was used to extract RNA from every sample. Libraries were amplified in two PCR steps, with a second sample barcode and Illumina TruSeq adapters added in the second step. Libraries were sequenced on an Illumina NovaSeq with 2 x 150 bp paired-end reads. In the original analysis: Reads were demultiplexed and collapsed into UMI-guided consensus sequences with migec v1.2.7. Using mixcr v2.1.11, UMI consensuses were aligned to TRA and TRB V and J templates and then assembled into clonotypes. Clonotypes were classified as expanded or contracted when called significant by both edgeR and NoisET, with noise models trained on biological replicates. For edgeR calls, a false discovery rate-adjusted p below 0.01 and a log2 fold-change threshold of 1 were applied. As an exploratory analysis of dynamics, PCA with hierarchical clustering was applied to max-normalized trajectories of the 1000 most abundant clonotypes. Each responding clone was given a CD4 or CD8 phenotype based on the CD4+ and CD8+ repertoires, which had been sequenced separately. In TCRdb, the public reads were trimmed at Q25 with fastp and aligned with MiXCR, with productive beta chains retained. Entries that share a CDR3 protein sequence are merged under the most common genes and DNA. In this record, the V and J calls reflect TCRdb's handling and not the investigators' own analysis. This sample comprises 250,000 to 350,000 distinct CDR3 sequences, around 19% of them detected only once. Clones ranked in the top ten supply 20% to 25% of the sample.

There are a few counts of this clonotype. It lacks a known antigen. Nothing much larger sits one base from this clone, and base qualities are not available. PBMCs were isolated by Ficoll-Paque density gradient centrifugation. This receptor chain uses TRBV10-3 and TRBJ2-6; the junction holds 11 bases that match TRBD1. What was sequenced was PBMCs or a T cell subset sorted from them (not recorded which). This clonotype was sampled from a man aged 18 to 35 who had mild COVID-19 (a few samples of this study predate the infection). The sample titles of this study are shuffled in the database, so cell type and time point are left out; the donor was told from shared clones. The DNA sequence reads TGTGCCATCAGTGGGACAGGGGGCCGTGGGGCCAACGTCCTGACTTTC. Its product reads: CAISGTGGRGANVLTF.